This T cell receptor beta chain was identified in a study of CD8 T cells in ankylosing spondylitis. The CDR3 is 13 amino acids. Trimming removed 5 bases from V and 4 bases from J, with 11 bases in between. On this clonotype: Its antigen is unidentified.

Study outcomes and limitations: The study looked at matched synovial fluid samples from ankylosing spondylitis patients. Disease-linked clones were reported to be significantly enriched there. Made up of eight highly homologous variants, a TCR beta motif appeared characteristic of ankylosing spondylitis blood. Disease-linked clones bore a CD8+ phenotype and were relatively rare in peripheral blood.

Quantitative 5'-RACE with molecular barcodes was used to make the TCR beta libraries. Each CDR3 protein gets one entry after TCRdb re-called the 5' RACE reads with MiXCR. Altogether about 360,000 distinct CDR3 sequences are present, about 20% being singletons, with the ten largest covering under 15%. This chain joins TRBV12-3 or TRBV12-4 and TRBJ2-5; D may be TRBD1 (5 bases). The receptor's source is a male donor with ankylosing spondylitis or in good health (not recorded which). The sequenced sample was blood, either unsorted or a sorted T cell fraction (not recorded which). The chain's CDR3 is CASSAQVLETQYF. The CDR3 DNA is TGTGCCAGCAGTGCACAGGTTCTAGAGACCCAGTACTTC.